This T cell receptor (beta chain) was sequenced in a study of blood T cell repertoires in COVID-19. In the study overall: Nucleic acid was either cDNA or gDNA, and it came from T cells, B-cell-depleted T cells, or PBMCs.

This study enrolled people aged about 18 to 95 from 20 to 25 US geographic areas. In the study's own analysis: Reference gene primer amplification gave nucleated cell count estimates. The data were produced by immunoSEQ multiplex PCR, yet TCRdb's version contains in-frame clones alone and is incomplete. D and trimming come from the DNA, and the V and J calls and clone size come from that table. Found here are 230,000 or so clones, roughly 88% of them singletons; the top ten hold around 15%. In germline, CDR1 is LNHNV, CDR2 YYDKDF (reference sequence). V lost 8 bases and J 0 bases, leaving 7 bases between the germline ends. This CDR3 contains 13 residues.

The sample consisted of PBMCs or T cells enriched from blood (not recorded which). This receptor was identified in a woman in her forties or fifties with acute COVID-19. J is TRBJ2-2 and V is TRBV15; a possible D gene is TRBD2 (6 bases). The CDR3 loop reads CATGTSNTGELFF. DNA of the CDR3: TGTGCCACCGGGACTTCGAACACCGGGGAGCTGTTTTTT.